This T cell receptor (delta chain) was captured by sequencing in a study of γδ T cells in repeated Plasmodium falciparum infection. TCRdb re-called the multiplex PCR reads via CATT. The table lists tens of thousands of delta-chain clones, over 0.9% of them singletons, with approximately 9.6% in the top ten. V was shortened by 3 bases and J by 0 bases, with 20 bases between the two germline ends. CDR3 length: 18 residues. Germline values: CDR1 TSWWSYY, CDR2 QGS. Study outcomes and limitations: Over time and infection, Vgamma9/Vdelta2+ repertoires remained highly stable and polyclonal.

Gammadelta T cells were flow-sorted from PBMC into Vgamma9/Vdelta2+ and Vdelta2-negative populations for bulk analysis. For this clone: Its antigen is not known. TCRdb has a much larger clone's protein, which differs at residue 9 from the translation of this DNA, likely because of a read error; what is shown is the protein translated from the DNA.

The clonotype comes from a pool of human donors (malaria-infected and uninfected, not separated). This chain joins TRDV1 and TRDJ1, with a weak D call TRDD3 (7 bases). Because TCRdb records no J gene, it was assigned here through a match of the DNA to germline. Input material: gamma-delta T cells from blood. This CDR3 is CALGDPTGELSYTDKLIF. CDR3 coding DNA: TGTGCTCTTGGGGATCCTACTGGGGAACTTTCGTACACCGATAAACTCATCTTT.